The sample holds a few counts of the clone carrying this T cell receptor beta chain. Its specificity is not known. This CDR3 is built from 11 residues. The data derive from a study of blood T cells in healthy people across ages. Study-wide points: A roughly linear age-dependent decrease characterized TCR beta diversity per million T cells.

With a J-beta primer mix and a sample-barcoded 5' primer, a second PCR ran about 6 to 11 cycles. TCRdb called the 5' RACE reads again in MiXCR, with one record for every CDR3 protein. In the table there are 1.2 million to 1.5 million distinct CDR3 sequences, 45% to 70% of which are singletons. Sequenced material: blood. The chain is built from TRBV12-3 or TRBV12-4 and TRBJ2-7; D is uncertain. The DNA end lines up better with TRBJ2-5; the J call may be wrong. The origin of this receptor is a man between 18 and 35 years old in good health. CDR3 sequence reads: CASSLMQTQYF. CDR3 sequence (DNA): TGTGCCAGCAGTTTAATGCAGACCCAGTACTTC.